This T cell receptor beta chain stems from a study of CD8+ T cells in alopecia areata. The sequencing template was cDNA reverse transcribed from extracted RNA. TCRdb's table, derived via immunoSEQ multiplex PCR, lists solely in-frame clones and lacks some. The sample was found to contain around 100,000 clones, and every one recurs. Of note for this clone: Any gene name here is a mouse gene name. The read ends 4 residues shy of where the CDR3 ends; the end is completed using the germline J gene.

V lost 4 bases and J lost 2; bases outside the gene matches: 4. Germline CDR1 reads NNHNN; CDR2 reads SYGAGS (reference sequence). The CDR3 consists of 15 residues. The sequence derives from a C3H/HeJ mouse with alopecia areata. Strain haplotype (MHC): H2-k. The J gene is TRBJ2-4, the V gene TRBV13-2, with TRBD2 matching 10 bases. The source material was lesional skin. The CDR3 DNA, read in part, is TGTGCCAGCGGTATACTGGGGGGGGATCAAAAC. It encodes CASGILGGDQN. The full CDR3 protein is CASGILGGDQNTLYF.